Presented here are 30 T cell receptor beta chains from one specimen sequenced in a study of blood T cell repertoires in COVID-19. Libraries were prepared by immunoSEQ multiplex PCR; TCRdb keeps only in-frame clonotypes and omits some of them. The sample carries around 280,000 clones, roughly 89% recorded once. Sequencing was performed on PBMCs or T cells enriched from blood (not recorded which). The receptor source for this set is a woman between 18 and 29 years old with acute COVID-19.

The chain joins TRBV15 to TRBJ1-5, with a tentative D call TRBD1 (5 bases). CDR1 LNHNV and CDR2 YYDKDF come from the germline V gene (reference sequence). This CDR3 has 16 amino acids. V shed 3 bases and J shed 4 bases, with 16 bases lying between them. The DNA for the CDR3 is TGTGCCACCAGCAGTGACGGATCCCAGGGAAATCAGCCCCAGCATTTT. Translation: CATSSDGSQGNQPQHF.

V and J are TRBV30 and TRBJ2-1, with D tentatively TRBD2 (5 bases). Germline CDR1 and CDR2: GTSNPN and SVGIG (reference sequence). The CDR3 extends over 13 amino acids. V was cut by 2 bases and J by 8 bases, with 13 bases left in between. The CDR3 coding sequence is TGTGCCTGGAGTTTTCTAGCAGTCGATGAGCAGTTCTTC. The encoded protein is CAWSFLAVDEQFF.

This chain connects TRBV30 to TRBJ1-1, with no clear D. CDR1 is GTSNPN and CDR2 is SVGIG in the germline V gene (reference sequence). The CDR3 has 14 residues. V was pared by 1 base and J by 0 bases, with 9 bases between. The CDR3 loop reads CAWSEMYVNTEAFF. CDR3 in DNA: TGTGCCTGGAGTGAAATGTATGTGAACACTGAAGCTTTCTTT.

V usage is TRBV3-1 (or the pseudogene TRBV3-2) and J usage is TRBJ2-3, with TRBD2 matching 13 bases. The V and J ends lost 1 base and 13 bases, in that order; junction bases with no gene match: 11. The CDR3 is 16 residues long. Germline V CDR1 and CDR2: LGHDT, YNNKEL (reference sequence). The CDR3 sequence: CASSQGFGTSGKRKYF. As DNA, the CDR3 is TGTGCCAGCAGCCAAGGGTTCGGGACTAGCGGGAAAAGGAAGTATTTT.

The CDR3 nucleotides read TGTGCCAGCAGCTTGGCCCTGAATGAGCAGTTCTTC. Its protein product is CASSLALNEQFF. V usage is TRBV5-8 and J usage is TRBJ2-1; no clear D. The V gene lost 0 bases and the J gene lost 7 bases, with 5 bases spanning the gap. The CDR3 totals 12 residues. Germline V gene lookup returns CDR1 SGHTS and CDR2 YDEGEE.

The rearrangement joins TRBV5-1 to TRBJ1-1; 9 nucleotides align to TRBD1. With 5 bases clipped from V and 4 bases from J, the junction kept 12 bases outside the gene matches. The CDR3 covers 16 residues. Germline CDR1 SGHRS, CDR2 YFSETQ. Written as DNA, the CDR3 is TGCGCCAGCAGTTCGCAACAGGGGGCAGTGGGCACTGAAGCTTTCTTT. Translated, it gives CASSSQQGAVGTEAFF. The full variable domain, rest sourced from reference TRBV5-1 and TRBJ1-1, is KAGVTQTPRYLIKTRGQQVTLSCSPISGHRSVSWYQQTPGQGLQFLFEYFSETQRNKGNFPGRFSGRQFSNSRSEMNVSTLELGDSALYLCASSSQQGAVGTEAFFGQGTRLTVV.

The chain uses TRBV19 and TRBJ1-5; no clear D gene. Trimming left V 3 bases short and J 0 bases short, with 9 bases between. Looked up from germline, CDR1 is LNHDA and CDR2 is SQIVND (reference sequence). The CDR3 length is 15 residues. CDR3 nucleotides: TGTGCCAGTAGTATTGCGCTGAATAGCAATCAGCCCCAGCATTTT. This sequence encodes CASSIALNSNQPQHF.

In nucleotides, the CDR3 is TGCGCCAGCACCCCGACAGAAAATCAGCCCCAGCATTTT. Residues: CASTPTENQPQHF. The chain links TRBV10-2 to TRBJ1-5, with D maybe TRBD1 (5 bases). Trimming removed 7 bases from V and 4 bases from J, with 11 bases in between. CDR3 size: 13 residues. CDR1 and CDR2 from the germline V gene are WSHSY and SAAADI.

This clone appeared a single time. The CDR3 DNA is TGTGCCATCAGTGAGTCCCCTAGCGGACTCTCCTACGAGCAGTACTTC. Residues: CAISESPSGLSYEQYF. V usage is TRBV10-3 and J usage is TRBJ2-7, with 7 bases aligning to TRBD2. Germline CDR1 ENHRY, CDR2 SYGVKD. V trimming: 0 bases; J trimming: 0 bases; junction bases outside the gene matches: 5. The CDR3 has 16 amino acids.

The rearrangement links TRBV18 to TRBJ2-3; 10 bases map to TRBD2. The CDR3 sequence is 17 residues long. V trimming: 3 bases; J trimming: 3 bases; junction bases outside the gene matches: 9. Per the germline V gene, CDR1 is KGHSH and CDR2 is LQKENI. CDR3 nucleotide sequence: TGTGCCAGCTCACCCACTCTAGCGGGAGTTGGTACAGATACGCAGTATTTT. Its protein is CASSPTLAGVGTDTQYF.

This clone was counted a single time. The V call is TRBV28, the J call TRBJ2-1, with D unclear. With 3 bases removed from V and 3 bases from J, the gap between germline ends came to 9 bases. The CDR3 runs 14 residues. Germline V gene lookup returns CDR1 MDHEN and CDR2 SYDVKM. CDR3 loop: CASSFRGDYNEQFF. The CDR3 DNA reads TGTGCCAGCAGTTTTCGAGGAGACTACAATGAGCAGTTCTTC.

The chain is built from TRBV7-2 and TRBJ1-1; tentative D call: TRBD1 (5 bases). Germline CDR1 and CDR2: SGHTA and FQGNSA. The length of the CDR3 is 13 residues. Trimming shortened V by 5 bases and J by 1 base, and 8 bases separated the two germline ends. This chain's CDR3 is CASSQTANTEAFF. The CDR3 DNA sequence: TGTGCCAGCAGCCAGACAGCGAACACTGAAGCTTTCTTT. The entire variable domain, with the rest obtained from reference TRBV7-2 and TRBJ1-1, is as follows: GAGVSQSPSNKVTEKGKDVELRCDPISGHTALYWYRQSLGQGLEFLIYFQGNSAPDKSGLPSDRFSAERTGGSVSTLTIQRTQQEDSAVYLCASSQTANTEAFFGQGTRLTVV.

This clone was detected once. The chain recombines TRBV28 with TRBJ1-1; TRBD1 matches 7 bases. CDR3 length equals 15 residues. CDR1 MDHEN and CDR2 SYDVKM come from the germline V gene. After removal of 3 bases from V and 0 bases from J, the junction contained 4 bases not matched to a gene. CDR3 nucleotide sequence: TGTGCCAGCAGTTTTCGGACAGGAGTGAACACTGAAGCTTTCTTT. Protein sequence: CASSFRTGVNTEAFF.

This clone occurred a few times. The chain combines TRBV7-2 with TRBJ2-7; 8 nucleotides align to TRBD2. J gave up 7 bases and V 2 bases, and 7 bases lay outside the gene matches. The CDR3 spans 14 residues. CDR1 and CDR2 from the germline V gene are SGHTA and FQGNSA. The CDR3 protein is CASSLTAGGWEQYF. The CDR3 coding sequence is TGTGCCAGCAGCTTAACGGCGGGAGGTTGGGAGCAGTACTTC.

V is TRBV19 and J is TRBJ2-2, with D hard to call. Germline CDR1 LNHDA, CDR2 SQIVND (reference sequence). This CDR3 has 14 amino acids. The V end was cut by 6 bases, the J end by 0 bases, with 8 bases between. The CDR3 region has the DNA TGTGCCAGTAGCTATCAGGCGAACACCGGGGAGCTGTTTTTT. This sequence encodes CASSYQANTGELFF.

The CDR3 region is CASGRNTEAFF. The CDR3 DNA reads as TGTGCCAGCGGGAGAAACACTGAAGCTTTCTTT. This chain joins TRBV2 and TRBJ1-1; no definite D call. The CDR3 loop spans 11 amino acids. Germline CDR1 is SNHLY and CDR2 is FYNNEI. The V gene lost 8 bases and the J gene lost 2 bases, with 6 bases spanning the gap.

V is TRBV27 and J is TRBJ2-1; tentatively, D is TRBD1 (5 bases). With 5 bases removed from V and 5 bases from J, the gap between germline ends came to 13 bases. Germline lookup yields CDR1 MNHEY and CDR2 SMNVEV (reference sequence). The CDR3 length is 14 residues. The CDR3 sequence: CASSQGGIHNEQFF. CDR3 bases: TGTGCCAGCAGTCAGGGTGGTATCCACAATGAGCAGTTCTTC.

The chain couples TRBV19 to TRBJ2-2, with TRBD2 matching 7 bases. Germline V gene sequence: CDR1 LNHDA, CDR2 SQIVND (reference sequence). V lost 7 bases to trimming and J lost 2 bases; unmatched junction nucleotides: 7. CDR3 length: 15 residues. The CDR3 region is CASTGAGINTGELFF. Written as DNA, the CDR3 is TGTGCCAGTACCGGAGCGGGAATAAACACCGGGGAGCTGTTTTTT.

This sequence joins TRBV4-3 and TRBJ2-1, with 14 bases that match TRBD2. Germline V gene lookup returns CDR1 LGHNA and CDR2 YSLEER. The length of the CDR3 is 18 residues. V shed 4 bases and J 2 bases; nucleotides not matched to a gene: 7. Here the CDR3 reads CASSLGTSGSYAYNEQFF. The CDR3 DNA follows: TGCGCCAGCAGCCTAGGGACTAGCGGGAGTTACGCCTACAATGAGCAGTTCTTC.

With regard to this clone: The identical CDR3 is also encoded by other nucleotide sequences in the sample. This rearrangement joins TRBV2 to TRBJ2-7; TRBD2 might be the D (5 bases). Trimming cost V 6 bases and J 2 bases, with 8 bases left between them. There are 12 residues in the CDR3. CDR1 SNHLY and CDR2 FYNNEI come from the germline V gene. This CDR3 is CASRDSPYEQYF. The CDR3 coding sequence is TGTGCCAGCAGGGACTCGCCCTACGAGCAGTACTTC.

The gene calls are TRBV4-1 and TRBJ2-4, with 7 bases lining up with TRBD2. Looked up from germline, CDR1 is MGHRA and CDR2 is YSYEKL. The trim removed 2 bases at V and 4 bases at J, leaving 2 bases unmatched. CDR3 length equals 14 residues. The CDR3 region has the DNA TGCGCCAGCAGCCAACAGGGACTAAAAAACATTCAGTACTTC. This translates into CASSQQGLKNIQYF.

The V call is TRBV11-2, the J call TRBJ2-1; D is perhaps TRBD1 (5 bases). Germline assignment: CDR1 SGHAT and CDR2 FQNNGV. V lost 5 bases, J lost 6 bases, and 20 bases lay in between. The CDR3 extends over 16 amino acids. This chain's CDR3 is CASSPLQTAKANEQFF. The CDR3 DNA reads TGTGCCAGCAGCCCACTCCAGACAGCTAAAGCCAATGAGCAGTTCTTC.

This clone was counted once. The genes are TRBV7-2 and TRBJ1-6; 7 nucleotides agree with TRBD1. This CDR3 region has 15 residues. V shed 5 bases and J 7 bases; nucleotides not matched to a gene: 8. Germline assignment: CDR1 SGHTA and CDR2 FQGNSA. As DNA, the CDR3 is TGTGCCAGCAGCAGAGCAAGACAGGGAAATTCACCCCTCCACTTT. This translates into CASSRARQGNSPLHF.

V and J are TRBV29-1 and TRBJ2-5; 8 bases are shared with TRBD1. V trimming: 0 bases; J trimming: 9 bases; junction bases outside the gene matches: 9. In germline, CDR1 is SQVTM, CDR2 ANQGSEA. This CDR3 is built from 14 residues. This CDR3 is CSVEEGTGAGAQYF. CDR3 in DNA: TGCAGCGTTGAAGAGGGGACAGGTGCTGGGGCCCAGTACTTC.

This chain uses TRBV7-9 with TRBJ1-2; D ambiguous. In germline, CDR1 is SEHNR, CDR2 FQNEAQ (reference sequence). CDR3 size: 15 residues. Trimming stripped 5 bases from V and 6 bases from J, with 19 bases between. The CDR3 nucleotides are TGTGCCAGCAGCCCCATAGGCCTACTTGAGGATGGCTACACCTTC. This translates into CASSPIGLLEDGYTF.

The CDR3: CASSMEGRYSYEQYF. The CDR3 bases are TGTGCCAGTAGTATGGAGGGACGGTACTCCTACGAGCAGTACTTC. The J gene is TRBJ2-7, the V gene TRBV19, with D possibly TRBD2 on 6 matching bases. The V and J ends lost 3 bases and 0 bases respectively, with 12 bases between them. CDR3 length equals 15 residues. Germline V gene lookup returns CDR1 LNHDA and CDR2 SQIVND (reference sequence).

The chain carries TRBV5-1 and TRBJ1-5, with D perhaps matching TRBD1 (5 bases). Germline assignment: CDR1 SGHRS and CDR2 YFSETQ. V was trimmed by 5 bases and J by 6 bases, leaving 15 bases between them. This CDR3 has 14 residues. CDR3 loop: CASSVGGIAQPQHF. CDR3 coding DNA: TGCGCCAGCAGTGTGGGGGGAATTGCTCAGCCCCAGCATTTT.

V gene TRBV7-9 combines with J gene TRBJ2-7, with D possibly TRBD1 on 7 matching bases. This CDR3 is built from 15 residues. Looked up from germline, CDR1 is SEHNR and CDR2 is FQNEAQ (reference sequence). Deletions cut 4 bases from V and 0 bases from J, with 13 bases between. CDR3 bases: TGTGCCAGCAGCTCGGGGGACAGACTCTCCTACGAGCAGTACTTC. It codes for CASSSGDRLSYEQYF.

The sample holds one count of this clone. The CDR3 DNA reads TGCGCCAGCAGCTCGGGACAAGGGACAGCTAACTATGGCTACACCTTC. Residues: CASSSGQGTANYGYTF. The chain combines TRBV5-1 with TRBJ1-2; 7 positions match TRBD1. The V segment lost 3 bases and the J segment 0 bases; nucleotides outside the gene matches: 8. The V gene's germline CDR1 is SGHRS and CDR2 YFSETQ. The CDR3 covers 16 residues.

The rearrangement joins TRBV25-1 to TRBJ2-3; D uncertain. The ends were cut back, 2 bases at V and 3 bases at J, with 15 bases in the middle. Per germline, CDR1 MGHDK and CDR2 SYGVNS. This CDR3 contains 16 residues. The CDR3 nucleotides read TGTGCCAGCAGTGAAGCGGCTACCTCGAGGACAGATACGCAGTATTTT. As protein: CASSEAATSRTDTQYF.